In its sample, the clone carrying this T cell receptor (beta chain) was seen a few times. Antigen unknown. The sample belongs to a study of CD8 T cells in ankylosing spondylitis. Whole-study findings and limits: Clones linked to the disease showed a CD8+ phenotype. They occurred at relatively low frequencies in peripheral blood. Apparently characteristic of ankylosing spondylitis blood was a TCR beta motif (under ten highly homologous variants). Several of the motif variants were reported before in synovial fluid and blood from reactive arthritis.

V lost 1 base, J lost 7 bases, and 8 bases lay in between. This CDR3 comprises 13 residues. Germline V gene sequence: CDR1 WNHNN, CDR2 SYGVQD (reference sequence). Via MiXCR, TCRdb re-called the 5' RACE reads, giving one row per CDR3 protein. Of about 840,000 distinct CDR3 sequences listed, 10% to 15% are singletons. The sample comprised blood, either unsorted or a sorted T cell fraction (not recorded which). This TCR was recovered from a male donor with ankylosing spondylitis. This chain links TRBV10-1 with TRBJ2-1, with no clear D. Written as DNA, the CDR3 is TGCGCCAGCAGTGAGTGGGCCCTTAATGAGCAGTTCTTC. Amino acids: CASSEWALNEQFF.